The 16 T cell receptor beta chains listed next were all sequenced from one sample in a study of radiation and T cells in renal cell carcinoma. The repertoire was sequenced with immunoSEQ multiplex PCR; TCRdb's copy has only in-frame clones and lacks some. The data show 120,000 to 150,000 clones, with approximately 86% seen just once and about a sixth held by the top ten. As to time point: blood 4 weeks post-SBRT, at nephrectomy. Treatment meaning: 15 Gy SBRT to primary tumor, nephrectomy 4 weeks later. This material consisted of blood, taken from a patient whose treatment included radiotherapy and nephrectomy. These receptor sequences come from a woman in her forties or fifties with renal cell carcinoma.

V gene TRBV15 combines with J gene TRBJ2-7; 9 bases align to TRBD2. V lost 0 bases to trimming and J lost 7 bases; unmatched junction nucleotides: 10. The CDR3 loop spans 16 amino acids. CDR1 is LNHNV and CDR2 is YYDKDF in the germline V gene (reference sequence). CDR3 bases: TGTGCCACCAGCAGAGATAAGGCTAGCGGGGCGGAGGAGCAGTACTTC. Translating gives CATSRDKASGAEEQYF. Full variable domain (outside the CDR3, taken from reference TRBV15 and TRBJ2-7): DAMVIQNPRYQVTQFGKPVTLSCSQTLNHNVMYWYQQKSSQAPKLLFHYYDKDFNNEADTPDNFQSRRPNTSFCFLDIRSPGLGDTAMYLCATSRDKASGAEEQYFGPGTRLTVT.

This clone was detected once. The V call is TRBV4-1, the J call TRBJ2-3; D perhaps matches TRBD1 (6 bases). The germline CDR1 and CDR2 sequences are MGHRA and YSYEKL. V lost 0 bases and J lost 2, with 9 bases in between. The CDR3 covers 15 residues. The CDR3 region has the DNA TGCGCCAGCAGCCAAGATACAGGGTACACAGATACGCAGTATTTT. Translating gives CASSQDTGYTDTQYF.

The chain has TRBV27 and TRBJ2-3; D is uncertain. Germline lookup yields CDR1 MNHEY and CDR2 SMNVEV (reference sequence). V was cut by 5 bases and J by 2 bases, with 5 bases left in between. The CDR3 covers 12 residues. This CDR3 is CASSRYTDTQYF. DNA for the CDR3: TGTGCCAGCAGTCGCTACACAGATACGCAGTATTTT.

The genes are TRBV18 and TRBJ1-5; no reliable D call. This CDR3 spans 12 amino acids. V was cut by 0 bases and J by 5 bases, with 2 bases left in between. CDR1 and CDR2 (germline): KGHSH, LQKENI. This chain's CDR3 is CASSPPDQPQHF. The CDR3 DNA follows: TGTGCCAGCTCACCACCTGATCAGCCCCAGCATTTT.

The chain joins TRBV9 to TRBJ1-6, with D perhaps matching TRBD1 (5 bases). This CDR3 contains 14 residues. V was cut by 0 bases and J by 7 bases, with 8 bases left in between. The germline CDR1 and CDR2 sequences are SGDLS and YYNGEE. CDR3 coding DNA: TGTGCCAGCAGCGTAGTGGGGGGAAATTCACCCCTCCACTTT. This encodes CASSVVGGNSPLHF.

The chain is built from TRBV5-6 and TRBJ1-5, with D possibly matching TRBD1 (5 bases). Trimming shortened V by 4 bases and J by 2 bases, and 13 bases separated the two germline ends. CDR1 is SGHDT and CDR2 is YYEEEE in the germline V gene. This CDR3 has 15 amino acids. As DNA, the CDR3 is TGTGCCAGCAGCACGACAGTAAGGGGCAATCAGCCCCAGCATTTT. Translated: CASSTTVRGNQPQHF.

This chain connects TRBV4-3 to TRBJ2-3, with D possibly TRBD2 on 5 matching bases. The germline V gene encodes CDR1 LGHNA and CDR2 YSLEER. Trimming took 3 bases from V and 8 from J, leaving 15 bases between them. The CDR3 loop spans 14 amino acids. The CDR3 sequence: CASSQGSVGGTQYF. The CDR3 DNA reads TGCGCCAGCAGCCAGGGTAGCGTCGGAGGTACGCAGTATTTT.

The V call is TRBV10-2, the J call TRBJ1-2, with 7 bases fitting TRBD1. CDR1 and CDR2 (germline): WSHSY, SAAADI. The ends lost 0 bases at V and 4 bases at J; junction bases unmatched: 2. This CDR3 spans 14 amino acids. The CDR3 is CASSESRQGYGYTF. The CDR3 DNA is TGCGCCAGCAGTGAGTCGCGACAGGGCTATGGCTACACCTTC.

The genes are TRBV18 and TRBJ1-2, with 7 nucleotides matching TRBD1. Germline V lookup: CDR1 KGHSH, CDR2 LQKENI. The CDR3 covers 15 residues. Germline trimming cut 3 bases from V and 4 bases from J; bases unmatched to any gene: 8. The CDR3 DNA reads TGTGCCAGCTCACCCCCAGGGGGGTCCAGCTATGGCTACACCTTC. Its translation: CASSPPGGSSYGYTF. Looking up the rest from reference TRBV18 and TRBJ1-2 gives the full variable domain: NAGVMQNPRHLVRRRGQEARLRCSPMKGHSHVYWYRQLPEEGLKFMVYLQKENIIDESGMPKERFSAEFPKEGPSILRIQQVVRGDSAAYFCASSPPGGSSYGYTFGSGTRLTVV.

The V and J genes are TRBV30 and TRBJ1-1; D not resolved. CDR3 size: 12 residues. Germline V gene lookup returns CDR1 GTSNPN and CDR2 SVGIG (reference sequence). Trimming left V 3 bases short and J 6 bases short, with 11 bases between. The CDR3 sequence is CAWSLLRAEAFF. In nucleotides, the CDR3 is TGTGCCTGGAGCCTCCTTAGGGCTGAAGCTTTCTTT.

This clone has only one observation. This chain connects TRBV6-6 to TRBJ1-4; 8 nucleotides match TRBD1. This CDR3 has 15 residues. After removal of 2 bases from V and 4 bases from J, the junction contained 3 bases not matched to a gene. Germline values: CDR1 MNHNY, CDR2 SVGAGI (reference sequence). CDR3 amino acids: CASSYDRGVNEKLFF. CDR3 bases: TGTGCCAGCAGTTACGACAGGGGCGTTAATGAAAAACTGTTTTTT.

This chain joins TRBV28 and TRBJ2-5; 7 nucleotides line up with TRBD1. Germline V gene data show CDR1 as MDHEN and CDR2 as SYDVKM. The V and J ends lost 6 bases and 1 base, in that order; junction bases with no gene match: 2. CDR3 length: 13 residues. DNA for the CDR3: TGTGCCAGCAGGACAGGGCGCCAAGAGACCCAGTACTTC. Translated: CASRTGRQETQYF.

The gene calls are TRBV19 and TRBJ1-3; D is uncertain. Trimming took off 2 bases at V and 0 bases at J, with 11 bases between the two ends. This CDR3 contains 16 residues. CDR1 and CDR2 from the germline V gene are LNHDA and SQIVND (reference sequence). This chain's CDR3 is CASSINSLHSGNTIYF. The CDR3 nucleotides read TGTGCCAGTAGTATAAATTCGTTACACTCTGGAAACACCATATATTTT. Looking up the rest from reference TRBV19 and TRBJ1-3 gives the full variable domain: DGGITQSPKYLFRKEGQNVTLSCEQNLNHDAMYWYRQDPGQGLRLIYYSQIVNDFQKGDIAEGYSVSREKKESFPLTVTSAQKNPTAFYLCASSINSLHSGNTIYFGEGSWLTVV.

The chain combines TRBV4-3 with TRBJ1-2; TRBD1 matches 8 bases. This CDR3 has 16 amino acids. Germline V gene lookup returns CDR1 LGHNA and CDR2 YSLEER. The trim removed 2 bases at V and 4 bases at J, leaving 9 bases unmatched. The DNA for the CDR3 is TGCGCCAGCAGCCAAACTGGGGACAGGCGGCGCTATGGCTACACCTTC. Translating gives CASSQTGDRRRYGYTF.

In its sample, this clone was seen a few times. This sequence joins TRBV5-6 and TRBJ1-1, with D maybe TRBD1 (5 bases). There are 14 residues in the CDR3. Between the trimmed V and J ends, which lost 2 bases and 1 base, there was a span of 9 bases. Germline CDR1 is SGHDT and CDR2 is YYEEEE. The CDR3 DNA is TGTGCCAGCAGCTTTCAGGGACGGAACACTGAAGCTTTCTTT. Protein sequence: CASSFQGRNTEAFF.

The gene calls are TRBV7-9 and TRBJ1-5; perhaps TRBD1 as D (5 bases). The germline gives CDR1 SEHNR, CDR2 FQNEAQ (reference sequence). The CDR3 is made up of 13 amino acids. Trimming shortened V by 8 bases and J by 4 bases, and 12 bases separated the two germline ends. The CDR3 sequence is CASGADGNQPQHF. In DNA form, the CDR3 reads TGTGCCAGCGGGGCCGATGGGAATCAGCCCCAGCATTTT.